This TCR beta chain was sequenced during a study of CD8+ T cells in alopecia areata. Overall study: Treated patients were given 5 to 10 mg oral tofacitinib twice daily. Regarding the study as a whole: As there was one nonresponder, how baseline CD8+ expansion relates to response remains uncertain.

Sequencing templates came from extracted RNA that was reverse transcribed into cDNA. Only in-frame clones appear in the TCRdb table, and some are missing; sequencing was by immunoSEQ multiplex PCR. The profile shows about 170,000 clones, 58% of them singletons. Between the trimmed V and J ends, which lost 3 bases and 0 bases, there was a span of 13 bases. The germline V gene has CDR1 SGHRS and CDR2 YFSETQ. The CDR3 has 15 residues. As regards this clone: What it recognizes is unknown.

As to treatment: oral pan-JAK inhibitor, 5-10 mg twice daily. The sequence derives from a human donor with alopecia areata. Sequencing used CD4+ T cells sorted from blood, obtained at approximately week 61, from a patient treated with tofacitinib. The rearrangement joins TRBV5-1 to TRBJ2-7, with a tentative D call TRBD1 (6 bases). The CDR3 reads CASSSSGQRSYEQYF. In DNA form, the CDR3 reads TGCGCCAGCAGCTCGTCCGGACAGCGCTCCTACGAGCAGTACTTC.